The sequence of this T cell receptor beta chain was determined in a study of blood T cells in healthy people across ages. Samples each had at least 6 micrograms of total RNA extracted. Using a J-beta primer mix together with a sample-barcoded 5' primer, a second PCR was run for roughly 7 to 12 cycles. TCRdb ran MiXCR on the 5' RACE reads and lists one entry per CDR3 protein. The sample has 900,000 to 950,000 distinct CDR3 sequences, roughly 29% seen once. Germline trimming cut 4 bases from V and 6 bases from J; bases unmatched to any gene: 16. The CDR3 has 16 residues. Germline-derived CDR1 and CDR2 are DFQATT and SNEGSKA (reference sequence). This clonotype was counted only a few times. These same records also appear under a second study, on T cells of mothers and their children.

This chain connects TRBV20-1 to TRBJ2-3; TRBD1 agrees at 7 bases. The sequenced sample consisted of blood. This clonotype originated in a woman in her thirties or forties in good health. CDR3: CSAIRTPLTGADTQYF. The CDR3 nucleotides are TGCAGTGCTATTCGCACACCCTTAACAGGGGCCGATACGCAGTATTTT.